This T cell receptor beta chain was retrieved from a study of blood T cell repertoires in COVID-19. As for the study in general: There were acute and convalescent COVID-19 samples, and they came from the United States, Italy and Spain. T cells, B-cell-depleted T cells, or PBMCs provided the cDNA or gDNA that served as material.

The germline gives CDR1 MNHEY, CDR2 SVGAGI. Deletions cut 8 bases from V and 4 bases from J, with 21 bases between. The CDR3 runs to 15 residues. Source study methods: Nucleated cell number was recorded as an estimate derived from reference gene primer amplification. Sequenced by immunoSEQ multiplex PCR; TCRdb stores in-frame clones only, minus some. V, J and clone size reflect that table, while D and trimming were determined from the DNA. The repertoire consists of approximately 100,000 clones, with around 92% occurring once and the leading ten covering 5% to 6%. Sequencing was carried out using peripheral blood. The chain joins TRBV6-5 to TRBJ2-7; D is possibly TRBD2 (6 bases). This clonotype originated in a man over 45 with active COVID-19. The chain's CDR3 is CASSGAGREKYEQYF. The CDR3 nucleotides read TGTGCCAGCTCCGGAGCCGGACGGGAGAAATACGAGCAGTACTTC.